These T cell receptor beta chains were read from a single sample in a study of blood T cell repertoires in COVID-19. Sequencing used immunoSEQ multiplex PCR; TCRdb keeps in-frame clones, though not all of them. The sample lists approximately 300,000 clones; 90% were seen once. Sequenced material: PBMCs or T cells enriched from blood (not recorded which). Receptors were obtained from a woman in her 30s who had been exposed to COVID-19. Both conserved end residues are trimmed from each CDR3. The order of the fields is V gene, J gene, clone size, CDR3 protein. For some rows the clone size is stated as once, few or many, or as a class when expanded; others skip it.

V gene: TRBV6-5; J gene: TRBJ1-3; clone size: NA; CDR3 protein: ASGSRHQGNTIY
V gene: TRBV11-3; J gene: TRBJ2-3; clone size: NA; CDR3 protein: ASSLGSSADTQY
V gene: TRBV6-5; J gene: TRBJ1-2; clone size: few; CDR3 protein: ASSSHREDGYT
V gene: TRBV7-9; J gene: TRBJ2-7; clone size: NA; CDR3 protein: ASSSDPGQGTYEQY
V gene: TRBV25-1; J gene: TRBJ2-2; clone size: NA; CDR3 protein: ASSVGQLTGELF
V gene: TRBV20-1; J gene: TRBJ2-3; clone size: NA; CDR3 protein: SASSSGLRTDTQY
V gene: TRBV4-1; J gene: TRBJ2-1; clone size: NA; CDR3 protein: ASSRGLAGGSSYNEQF
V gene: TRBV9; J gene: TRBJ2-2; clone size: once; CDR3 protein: ASSSRTATNTGELF
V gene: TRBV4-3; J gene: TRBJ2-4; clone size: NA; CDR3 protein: ASSLDRAKNIQY
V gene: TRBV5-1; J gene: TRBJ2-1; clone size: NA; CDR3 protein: ASSGLTYNEQF
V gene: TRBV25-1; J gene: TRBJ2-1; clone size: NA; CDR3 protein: ASSGGQVASYNEQF
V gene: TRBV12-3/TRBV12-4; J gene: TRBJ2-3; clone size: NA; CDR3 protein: ASSFFGDTQY
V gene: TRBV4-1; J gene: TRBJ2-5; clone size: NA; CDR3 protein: ASSQGRAGGIRETQY
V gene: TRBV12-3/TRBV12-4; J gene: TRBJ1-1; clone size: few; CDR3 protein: ASRERQEAF
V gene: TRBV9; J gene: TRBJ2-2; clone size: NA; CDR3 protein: ASSDPSGGYNMRLNTGELF
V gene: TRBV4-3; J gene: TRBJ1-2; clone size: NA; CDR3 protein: ASSRTGVYGYT
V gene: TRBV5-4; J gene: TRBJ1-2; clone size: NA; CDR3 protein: ASSWGTGGAGYT
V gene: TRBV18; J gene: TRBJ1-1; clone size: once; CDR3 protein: ASSPRPGEGPEAF
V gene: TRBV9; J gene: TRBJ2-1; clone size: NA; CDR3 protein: ASSAVTGAYNEQF
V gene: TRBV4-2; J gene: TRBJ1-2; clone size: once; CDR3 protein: ASSQDSGINYGYT
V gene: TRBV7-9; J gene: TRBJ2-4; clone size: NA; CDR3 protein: ASSLAEAGKNIQY
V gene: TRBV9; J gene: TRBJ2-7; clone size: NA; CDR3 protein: ASSGGLAGPIYEQY
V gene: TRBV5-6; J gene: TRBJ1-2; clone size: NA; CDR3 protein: ASSLTGQGYGYT
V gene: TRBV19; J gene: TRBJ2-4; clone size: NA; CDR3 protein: ASSMFVDRATAKNIQY
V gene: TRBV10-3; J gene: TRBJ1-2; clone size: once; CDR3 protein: AISETGTEHGYT
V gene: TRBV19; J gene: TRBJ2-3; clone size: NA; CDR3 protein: ASSMGAGGGNTQY
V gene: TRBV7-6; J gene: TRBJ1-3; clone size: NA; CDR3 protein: ASSLEGQGFDGNTIY
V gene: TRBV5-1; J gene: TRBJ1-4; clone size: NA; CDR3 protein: ASSVRANEKLF
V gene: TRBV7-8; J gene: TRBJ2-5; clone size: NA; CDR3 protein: ASSLALESPRTHQETQY
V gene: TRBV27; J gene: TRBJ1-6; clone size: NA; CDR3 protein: ATGGGRYNSPLH
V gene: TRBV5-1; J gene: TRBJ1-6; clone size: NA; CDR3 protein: ASSLAFTGNNSPLH
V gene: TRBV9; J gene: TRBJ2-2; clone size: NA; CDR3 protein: ASSLRQGAVTGELF
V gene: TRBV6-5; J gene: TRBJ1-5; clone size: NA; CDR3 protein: ASSYSGSPYQPQH
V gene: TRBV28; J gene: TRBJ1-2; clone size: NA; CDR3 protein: ASREQGSYGYT
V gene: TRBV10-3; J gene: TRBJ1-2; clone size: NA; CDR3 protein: AISEPTVGYGYT
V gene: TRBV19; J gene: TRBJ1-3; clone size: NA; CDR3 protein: ASSIYHGGNTIY
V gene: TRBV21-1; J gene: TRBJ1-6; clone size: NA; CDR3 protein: AIPSQQGSSPLH
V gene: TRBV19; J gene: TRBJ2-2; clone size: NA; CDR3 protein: ASAPGGNTGELF
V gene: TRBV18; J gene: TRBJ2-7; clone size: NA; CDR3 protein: ASSPRTDYEQY
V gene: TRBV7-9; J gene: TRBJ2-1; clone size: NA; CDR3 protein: ASSLGWPSSNEQF
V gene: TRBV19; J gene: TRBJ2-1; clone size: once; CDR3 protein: ASSISAGYNEQF
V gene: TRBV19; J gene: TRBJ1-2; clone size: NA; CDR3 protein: ASSQGWNYGYT
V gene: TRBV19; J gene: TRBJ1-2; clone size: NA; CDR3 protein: ASHWGGNYGYT
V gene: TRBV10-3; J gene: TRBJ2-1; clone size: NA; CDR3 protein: AITGLAGGSYNEQF
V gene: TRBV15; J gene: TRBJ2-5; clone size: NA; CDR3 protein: ATSRESGAFETQY
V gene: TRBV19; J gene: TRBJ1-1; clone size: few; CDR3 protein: ASRTGRNTEAF
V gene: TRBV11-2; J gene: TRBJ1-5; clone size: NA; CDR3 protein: ASSLDRFSQPQH
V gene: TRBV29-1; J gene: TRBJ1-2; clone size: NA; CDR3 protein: SVVEQPNYGYT